This is a list of T cell receptor beta chains from one sample in a study of blood T cell repertoires in COVID-19. Profiled with immunoSEQ multiplex PCR; TCRdb holds only in-frame clones, not every one. The table shows 200,000 to 250,000 clones, with 88% occurring only once. Sequencing used PBMCs or T cells enriched from blood (not recorded which). These receptor sequences come from a woman in her thirties who had recovered from COVID-19. The CDR3 runs from the conserved cysteine through the conserved F or W. The order of the fields is CDR3 protein, CDR3 DNA, CDR3 length, V gene, J gene, D gene, clone size. A D gene is named only where the DNA matches it firmly. The listing skips clone size in some rows; elsewhere it reads once, few, many or a size class.

CDR3: CASSYGLHGAQHF; DNA: TGTGCCAGCAGCTACGGACTACATGGGGCCCAGCATTTT; length: 13; V: TRBV11-2; J: TRBJ1-5; D: .; size: .
CDR3: CASSPGLAGDTQYF; DNA: TGTGCCAGCAGCCCCGGACTAGCAGGGGATACGCAGTATTTT; length: 14; V: TRBV7-3; J: TRBJ2-3; D: TRBD2; size: .
CDR3: CASLGQGMYEQYF; DNA: TGTGCCAGCTTAGGACAGGGGATGTACGAGCAGTACTTC; length: 13; V: TRBV27; J: TRBJ2-7; D: TRBD1; size: .
CDR3: CSVREFDQPQHF; DNA: TGCAGCGTACGGGAATTCGATCAGCCCCAGCATTTT; length: 12; V: TRBV29-1; J: TRBJ1-5; D: .; size: .
CDR3: CASSLTGGASGNTIYF; DNA: TGTGCCAGCAGCTTAACAGGGGGCGCAAGTGGAAACACCATATATTTT; length: 16; V: TRBV7-2; J: TRBJ1-3; D: TRBD1; size: once
CDR3: CASSVGTGPSYEQYF; DNA: TGTGCCAGCAGCGTAGGGACAGGCCCCTCCTACGAGCAGTACTTC; length: 15; V: TRBV9; J: TRBJ2-7; D: TRBD1; size: .
CDR3: CASSDSGTGDYNEQFF; DNA: TGTGCCAGCAGTGACTCCGGGACAGGGGATTACAATGAGCAGTTCTTC; length: 16; V: TRBV6-4; J: TRBJ2-1; D: TRBD1; size: once
CDR3: CASSGGSGGPNTGELFF; DNA: TGTGCCAGCAGTGGGGGTAGCGGGGGCCCTAACACCGGGGAGCTGTTTTTT; length: 17; V: TRBV2; J: TRBJ2-2; D: TRBD2; size: .
CDR3: CASSLGATGDQPQHF; DNA: TGTGCCAGCAGCTTAGGGGCTACAGGGGATCAGCCCCAGCATTTT; length: 15; V: TRBV11-2; J: TRBJ1-5; D: TRBD1; size: .
CDR3: CASSLYRGANTGELFF; DNA: TGTGCCAGCAGCTTGTACCGGGGGGCCAACACCGGGGAGCTGTTTTTT; length: 16; V: TRBV5-4; J: TRBJ2-2; D: .; size: few
CDR3: CASRATSGGVTTGELFF; DNA: TGTGCCAGCAGGGCGACTAGCGGGGGGGTTACCACCGGGGAGCTGTTTTTT; length: 17; V: TRBV2; J: TRBJ2-2; D: TRBD2; size: .
CDR3: CASSYSLEYEQFF; DNA: TGTGCCAGCAGTTACTCGCTGGAGTATGAGCAGTTCTTC; length: 13; V: TRBV6-2/TRBV6-3; J: TRBJ2-1; D: .; size: .
CDR3: CASSSQAGGGDTQYF; DNA: TGTGCCAGCAGCTCCCAAGCGGGGGGAGGAGATACGCAGTATTTT; length: 15; V: TRBV7-2; J: TRBJ2-3; D: TRBD2; size: .
CDR3: CASSEARGGEKLFF; DNA: TGTGCCAGCAGTGAAGCCAGGGGTGGTGAAAAACTGTTTTTT; length: 14; V: TRBV6-1; J: TRBJ1-4; D: .; size: .
CDR3: CSVEGGQAVRNYGYTF; DNA: TGCAGCGTTGAAGGGGGGCAGGCGGTTAGGAACTATGGCTACACCTTC; length: 16; V: TRBV29-1; J: TRBJ1-2; D: .; size: .
CDR3: CASQDKSYYGYTF; DNA: TGTGCCAGCCAGGACAAGAGCTACTATGGCTACACCTTC; length: 13; V: TRBV19; J: TRBJ1-2; D: .; size: .
CDR3: CASNSQGSYGYTF; DNA: TGTGCCAGCAATTCGCAGGGGAGCTATGGCTACACCTTC; length: 13; V: TRBV2; J: TRBJ1-2; D: .; size: .
CDR3: CASSGQRTGHQETQYF; DNA: TGTGCCAGCAGCGGCCAACGGACAGGGCACCAAGAGACCCAGTACTTC; length: 16; V: TRBV21-1; J: TRBJ2-5; D: .; size: .
CDR3: CASSLDRSGANVLTF; DNA: TGTGCCAGCAGCCTAGACAGATCTGGGGCCAACGTCCTGACTTTC; length: 15; V: TRBV6-5; J: TRBJ2-6; D: .; size: .
CDR3: CAISLSRDREAFF; DNA: TGTGCCATCAGCTTAAGCCGGGACAGAGAAGCTTTCTTT; length: 13; V: TRBV10-3; J: TRBJ1-1; D: TRBD1; size: many
CDR3: CAISDGNHQETQYF; DNA: TGTGCCATCAGTGATGGCAACCACCAAGAGACCCAGTACTTC; length: 14; V: TRBV10-3; J: TRBJ2-5; D: .; size: .
CDR3: CASSPSVTRSINEQYF; DNA: TGTGCCAGCAGCCCCAGTGTGACTAGGAGTATCAACGAGCAGTACTTC; length: 16; V: TRBV11-2; J: TRBJ2-7; D: .; size: .
CDR3: CASSPLSGGADTQYF; DNA: TGTGCCAGCAGCCCTCTTAGCGGGGGGGCAGATACGCAGTATTTT; length: 15; V: TRBV4-2; J: TRBJ2-3; D: TRBD2; size: once
CDR3: CASSLRGTNTNVLTF; DNA: TGTGCCAGCAGCCTGCGGGGGACCAATACCAACGTCCTGACTTTC; length: 15; V: TRBV3-1/TRBV3-2; J: TRBJ2-6; D: TRBD2; size: .
CDR3: CASSPFGNTIYF; DNA: TGTGCCAGCAGCCCCTTCGGAAACACCATATATTTT; length: 12; V: TRBV9; J: TRBJ1-3; D: .; size: once
CDR3: CASSQAGTNTGELFF; DNA: TGTGCCAGCAGCCAAGCGGGGACGAACACCGGGGAGCTGTTTTTT; length: 15; V: TRBV7-6; J: TRBJ2-2; D: TRBD2; size: .
CDR3: CASSFDSLGTEAFF; DNA: TGTGCCAGCAGTTTCGACAGCCTGGGGACTGAAGCTTTCTTT; length: 14; V: TRBV27; J: TRBJ1-1; D: .; size: .
CDR3: CASSLRGQGTEAFF; DNA: TGTGCCAGCAGTTTAAGGGGACAGGGGACTGAAGCTTTCTTT; length: 14; V: TRBV27; J: TRBJ1-1; D: TRBD1; size: .
CDR3: CASSSGTGDGYEQYF; DNA: TGCGCCAGCAGCTCGGGGACAGGGGATGGTTACGAGCAGTACTTC; length: 15; V: TRBV5-1; J: TRBJ2-7; D: TRBD1; size: .
CDR3: CASSPPGNQETQYF; DNA: TGTGCCAGCAGCCCTCCCGGGAATCAAGAGACCCAGTACTTC; length: 14; V: TRBV9; J: TRBJ2-5; D: .; size: .
CDR3: CASSSGGRFYYGYTF; DNA: TGTGCCAGCAGCAGCGGGGGGCGGTTCTACTATGGCTACACCTTC; length: 15; V: TRBV25-1; J: TRBJ1-2; D: .; size: .
CDR3: CASSLGPPYEQYF; DNA: TGTGCCAGCAGTTTAGGGCCACCCTACGAGCAGTACTTC; length: 13; V: TRBV27; J: TRBJ2-7; D: .; size: .
CDR3: CASSSRGSEKLFF; DNA: TGTGCCAGCAGTTCCAGGGGATCGGAAAAACTGTTTTTT; length: 13; V: TRBV27; J: TRBJ1-4; D: .; size: once
CDR3: CASSPPGQGSNYGYTF; DNA: TGTGCCAGCAGCCCCCCGGGACAAGGGTCTAACTATGGCTACACCTTC; length: 16; V: TRBV9; J: TRBJ1-2; D: .; size: few
CDR3: CASSPRGQQISGANVLTF; DNA: TGCGCCAGCAGCCCGAGGGGACAGCAGATTTCTGGGGCCAACGTCCTGACTTTC; length: 18; V: TRBV4-1; J: TRBJ2-6; D: TRBD1; size: few
CDR3: CASSSLRSTDTQYF; DNA: TGTGCCAGCAGTTCCTTGCGCAGCACAGATACGCAGTATTTT; length: 14; V: TRBV6-2/TRBV6-3; J: TRBJ2-3; D: .; size: .
CDR3: CASSPPWLQETQYF; DNA: TGTGCCAGCTCACCACCTTGGCTCCAAGAGACCCAGTACTTC; length: 14; V: TRBV18; J: TRBJ2-5; D: .; size: .
CDR3: CASSLGRQGGVNEQFF; DNA: TGTGCCAGCAGCTTAGGGAGACAGGGCGGGGTGAATGAGCAGTTCTTC; length: 16; V: TRBV7-9; J: TRBJ2-1; D: .; size: .
CDR3: CASSVGAGGPPEQYF; DNA: TGTGCCAGCAGCGTAGGAGCGGGGGGGCCTCCCGAGCAGTACTTC; length: 15; V: TRBV9; J: TRBJ2-7; D: TRBD2; size: .
CDR3: CASSATSGPYEQYF; DNA: TGCGCCAGCAGCGCCACTAGCGGACCCTACGAGCAGTACTTC; length: 14; V: TRBV5-1; J: TRBJ2-7; D: TRBD2; size: .